This record concerns one TCR beta chain sequence. Clones were sequenced by immunoSEQ multiplex PCR, and TCRdb holds only the in-frame ones, with some missing. The sample lists approximately 150,000 clones; around 86% were seen once. The data stem from a study of blood T cell repertoires in COVID-19. Germline V gene lookup returns CDR1 LGHNA and CDR2 YSLEER. The CDR3 has 15 residues. The ends were cut back, 0 bases at V and 1 base at J, with 9 bases in the middle. The material sequenced was peripheral blood. The chain is built from TRBV4-3 and TRBJ1-1; D not certain. The clonotype was recovered from a man aged 45-60 years who had recovered from COVID-19. CDR3 sequence: CASSQEAGPNTEAFF. CDR3 DNA sequence: TGCGCCAGCAGCCAAGAGGCAGGCCCGAACACTGAAGCTTTCTTT.